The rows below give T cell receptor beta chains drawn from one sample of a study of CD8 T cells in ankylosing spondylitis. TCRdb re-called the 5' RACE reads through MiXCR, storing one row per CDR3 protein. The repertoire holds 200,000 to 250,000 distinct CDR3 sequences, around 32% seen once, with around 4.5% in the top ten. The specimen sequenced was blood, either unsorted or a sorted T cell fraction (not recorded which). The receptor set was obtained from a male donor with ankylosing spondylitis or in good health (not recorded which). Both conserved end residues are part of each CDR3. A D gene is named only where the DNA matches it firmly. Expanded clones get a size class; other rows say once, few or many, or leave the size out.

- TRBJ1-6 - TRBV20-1 CSARPDEFSSYNSPLHF TGCAGTGCTAGACCGGACGAATTTAGCTCCTATAATTCACCCCTCCACTTT
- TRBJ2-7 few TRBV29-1 CSIQRETGAYEQYF TGCAGCATTCAGAGAGAGACAGGCGCCTACGAGCAGTACTTC
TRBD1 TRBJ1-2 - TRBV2 CASSFGTGAIYGYTF TGTGCCAGCAGCTTCGGGACAGGGGCCATCTATGGCTACACCTTC
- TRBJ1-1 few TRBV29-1 CSVRGRADTEAFF TGCAGCGTGCGCGGGCGCGCGGACACTGAAGCTTTCTTT
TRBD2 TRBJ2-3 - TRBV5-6 CASSLEASGDTQYF TGTGCCAGCAGCTTGGAGGCTAGCGGAGATACGCAGTATTTT
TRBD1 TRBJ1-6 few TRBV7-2 CASSPLGDRGSPLHF TGTGCCAGCAGCCCCCTCGGGGACAGGGGTTCACCCCTCCACTTT
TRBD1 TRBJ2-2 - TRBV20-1 CSARKDRGRWELFF TGCAGTGCTAGGAAAGACAGGGGGCGTTGGGAGCTGTTTTTT
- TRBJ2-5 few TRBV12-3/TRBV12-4 CASGRGQETQYF TGTGCCAGTGGACGGGGCCAAGAGACCCAGTACTTC
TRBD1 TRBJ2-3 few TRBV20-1 CSASTPGQGSTDTQYF TGCAGTGCTTCCACCCCCGGACAGGGAAGCACAGATACGCAGTATTTT
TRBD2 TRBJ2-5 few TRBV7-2 CASSLRPSGGYQETQYF TGTGCCAGCAGCTTACGGCCCAGCGGGGGGTACCAAGAGACCCAGTACTTC
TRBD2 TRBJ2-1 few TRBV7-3 CASSAGLADYNEQFF TGTGCCAGCAGCGCCGGACTAGCAGACTACAATGAGCAGTTCTTC
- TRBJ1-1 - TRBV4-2 CASSQVSEPGNTEAFF TGTGCCAGCAGCCAAGTGTCGGAGCCAGGGAACACTGAAGCTTTCTTT
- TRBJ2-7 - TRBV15 CATREGGLSYEQYF TGTGCCACCAGGGAGGGCGGCCTCTCCTACGAGCAGTACTTC
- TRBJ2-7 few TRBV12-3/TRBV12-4 CASSTMSTDAPYEQYF TGTGCCAGCAGCACCATGAGTACCGATGCCCCATACGAGCAGTACTTC
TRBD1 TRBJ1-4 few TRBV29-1 CSVGKDRGTNEKLFF TGCAGCGTTGGAAAGGACAGGGGAACTAATGAAAAACTGTTTTTT
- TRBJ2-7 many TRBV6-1 CASHGFGMSYEQYF TGTGCCAGCCACGGGTTCGGGATGTCCTACGAGCAGTACTTC
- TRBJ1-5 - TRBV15 CATSEGVGQPQHF TGTGCCACCAGCGAGGGGGTAGGACAGCCCCAGCATTTT
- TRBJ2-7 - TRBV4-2 CASSQDESRGSYEQYF TGTGCCAGCAGCCAAGATGAAAGCAGGGGCTCCTACGAGCAGTACTTC
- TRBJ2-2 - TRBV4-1 CASSQVLASNTGELFF TGCGCCAGCAGCCAAGTCCTAGCGTCGAACACCGGGGAGCTGTTTTTT
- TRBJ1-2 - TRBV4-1 CASSQPGQTNYGYTF TGCGCCAGCAGCCAACCGGGACAAACTAACTATGGCTACACCTTC
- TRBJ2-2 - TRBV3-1 CASSPRSRNTGELFF TGTGCCAGCAGCCCGAGGAGTCGGAACACCGGGGAGCTGTTTTTT
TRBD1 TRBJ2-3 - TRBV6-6 CASRVGGADTQYF TGTGCCAGCAGAGTAGGGGGCGCAGATACGCAGTATTTT
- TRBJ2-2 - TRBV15 CATSRAASWTGELFF TGTGCCACCAGCAGAGCGGCTAGCTGGACCGGGGAGCTGTTTTTT
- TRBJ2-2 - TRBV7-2 CASSPGVRGVPGELFF TGTGCCAGCAGCCCAGGTGTCAGGGGAGTCCCCGGGGAGCTGTTTTTT
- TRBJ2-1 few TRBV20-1 CSAILVQDEQFF TGCAGTGCTATCCTAGTCCAGGATGAGCAGTTCTTC
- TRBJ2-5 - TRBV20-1 CSAGGDGAFYQETQYF TGCAGTGCTGGAGGGGACGGGGCATTTTACCAAGAGACCCAGTACTTC
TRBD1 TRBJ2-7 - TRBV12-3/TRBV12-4 CASSSLGTGSYEQYF TGTGCCAGCAGTTCCTTGGGGACAGGGTCTTACGAGCAGTACTTC